The table lists the clone carrying this T cell receptor (beta chain) with a few counts. The V gene lost 4 bases and the J gene lost 0 bases, with 11 bases spanning the gap. The germline CDR1 and CDR2 sequences are SGHNT and YYREEE (reference sequence). The length of the CDR3 is 15 residues. The sample comes from a study of regulatory T cells in long-lasting Graves disease. Construction of the TCR beta libraries employed iRepertoire HTBI primers in conjunction with Arm-PCR of CDR3 regions. Each CDR3 protein gets one entry after TCRdb re-called the multiplex PCR reads with MiXCR. Of 350,000 to 500,000 distinct CDR3 sequences in the sample, roughly 15% were seen once. The time point is: newly diagnosed GD, antithyroid drugs for less than 3 months. Extracted RNA from PBMCs served as the source of the TCR library. Another study also made use of these data, one on T cells in Graves' hyperthyroidism and ophthalmopathy.

The sequences come from peripheral blood mononuclear cells (PBMCs), collected at new diagnosis, from a patient treated with antithyroid drugs. The chain has TRBV5-4 and TRBJ2-1, with D maybe TRBD1 (5 bases). This receptor was identified in a woman aged 45-65 years with Graves disease. CDR3 sequence reads: CASSIDSASYNEQFF. The DNA for the CDR3 is TGTGCCAGCAGCATCGACAGTGCCTCCTACAATGAGCAGTTCTTC.